The 5 T cell receptor beta chains given below trace back to one sample, sequenced in a study of T cells in localized non-small cell lung cancer. Some clones are missing from TCRdb's copy, which holds only in-frame ones; the method was immunoSEQ multiplex PCR. Here the sample spans 100,000 to 150,000 clones, about 90% being singletons. Sequenced material: peripheral blood, taken before any cancer treatment. Every receptor here comes from a female donor over 55 with stage I lung adenocarcinoma.

This sequence joins TRBV10-3 and TRBJ1-2, with D unclear. Looked up from germline, CDR1 is ENHRY and CDR2 is SYGVKD. This CDR3 has 14 residues. V gave up 7 bases and J gave up 2 bases, with 14 bases separating them. CDR3 amino acids: CAITDTQLNYGYTF. The CDR3 coding sequence is TGTGCCATCACCGACACCCAGTTAAACTATGGCTACACCTTC.

The chain carries TRBV5-5 and TRBJ2-7; the match to TRBD1 covers 7 bases. The CDR3 runs to 14 residues. CDR1 is SGHKS and CDR2 is YYEKEE in the germline V gene (reference sequence). Trimming at V came to 1 base and at J to 5 bases, leaving 6 bases not matched to a gene. CDR3 DNA sequence: TGTGCCAGCAGCTTGAACAGGGGCAGGAACGAGCAGTACTTC. Amino acid sequence: CASSLNRGRNEQYF.

J is TRBJ1-2 and V is TRBV6-5; 12 positions agree with TRBD1. CDR3 length: 13 residues. The V segment lost 6 bases and the J segment 7 bases; nucleotides outside the gene matches: 3. Germline-derived CDR1 and CDR2 are MNHEY and SVGAGI. The CDR3 bases are TGTGCCAGCAGGGGACAGGGGGCGGGTGGCTACACCTTC. Translated, it gives CASRGQGAGGYTF.

V and J are TRBV6-6 and TRBJ1-1; D not certain. Germline CDR1 and CDR2: MNHNY and SVGAGI (reference sequence). V gave up 3 bases and J gave up 2 bases, with 10 bases separating them. The CDR3 length is 14 residues. As DNA, the CDR3 is TGTGCCAGCAGTTATTCAATGCTAAACACTGAAGCTTTCTTT. It codes for CASSYSMLNTEAFF.

The chain joins TRBV28 to TRBJ2-5; 8 bases map to TRBD2. The CDR3 spans 14 residues. Per the germline V gene, CDR1 is MDHEN and CDR2 is SYDVKM. The junction had 7 bases not matched to a gene; V was cut back by 5 bases and J by 5 bases. The DNA for the CDR3 is TGTGCCAGCAGTATACCGGGGGGGCACGAGACCCAGTACTTC. This sequence encodes CASSIPGGHETQYF.